The clone carrying this T cell receptor beta chain was seen repeatedly, ten times or more. Germline V gives CDR1 MDHEN, CDR2 SYDVKM. V dropped 7 bases and J dropped 3 bases, with 15 bases sitting between them. The CDR3 spans 14 residues. For Graves' hyperthyroidism to be stable, ophthalmopathy could not progress within 18 months. These data come from a study of T cells in Graves' hyperthyroidism and ophthalmopathy. Amplified TCR beta CDR3 regions came from RNA transcripts. First-round RT-PCR targeting the TCR CDR3 was performed with the HTBI primer set. TCRdb analysed the multiplex PCR reads with MiXCR anew, one entry per CDR3 protein. The profile covers approximately 700,000 distinct CDR3 sequences, with less than 20% appearing a single time and under 10% taken by the ten largest.

The receptor's source is a young man with Graves' hyperthyroidism. The material sequenced was blood. V gene TRBV28 combines with J gene TRBJ1-1; D is undetermined. The CDR3 reads CASNLRGGDTEAFF. The CDR3 DNA follows: TGTGCCAGCAACTTACGGGGTGGGGACACTGAAGCTTTCTTT.